The source of this T cell receptor beta chain is a study of T cell responses to AZD1222 COVID-19 vaccine. Broader study findings: Increases in Spike-specific TCR breadth and depth were seen after two AZD1222 doses.

Method: immunoSEQ multiplex PCR; TCRdb's copy keeps in-frame clones and lacks some. The repertoire holds more than 85,000 clones, with over 75% as singletons. On this clone: The antigen is not known.

V lost 1 base and J lost 1, with 19 bases in between. CDR3 length equals 18 residues. CDR1 is SGHNT and CDR2 is YENEEA in the germline V gene. This chain joins TRBV11-3 and TRBJ2-5; the D gene could be TRBD1 or TRBD2 (6 bases each). The TCR originated in an adult in good health. Sample: peripheral blood, taken on day 0 of AZD1222 vaccination. CDR3 DNA sequence: TGTGCCAGCAGCTTAGGAGTTTGGGGGCAGGAGGGCCAAGAGACCCAGTACTTC. Translated: CASSLGVWGQEGQETQYF.